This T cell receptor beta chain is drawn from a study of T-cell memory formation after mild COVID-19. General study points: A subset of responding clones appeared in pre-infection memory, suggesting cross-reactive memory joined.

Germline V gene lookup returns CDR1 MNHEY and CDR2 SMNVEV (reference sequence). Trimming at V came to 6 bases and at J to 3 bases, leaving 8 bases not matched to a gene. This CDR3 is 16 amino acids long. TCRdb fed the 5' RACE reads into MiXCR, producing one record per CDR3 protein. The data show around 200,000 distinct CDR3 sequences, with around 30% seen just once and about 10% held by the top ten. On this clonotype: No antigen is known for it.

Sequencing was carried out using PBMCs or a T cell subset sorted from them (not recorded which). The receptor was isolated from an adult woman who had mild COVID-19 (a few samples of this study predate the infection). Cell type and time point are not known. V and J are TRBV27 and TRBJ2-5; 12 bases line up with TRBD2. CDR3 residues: CASSGRRLAGEETQYF. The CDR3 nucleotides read TGTGCCAGCAGCGGAAGGAGACTAGCGGGGGAAGAGACCCAGTACTTC.